This TCR beta chain was observed in a study of T cells after yellow fever vaccination. At the level of the study: The authors prepared low-cell-number fractions using SMART-Seq v4 Ultra Low Input. General study findings and limits: Peaking faster, on day 5 versus 15, the secondary response was nonetheless weaker. Reappearing after the booster were most of the clones from primary vaccination (roughly 95% CD4, 85% to 90% CD8).

This clonotype has at least ten counts. As yet, its antigen is unknown. The length of the CDR3 is 15 residues. Germline assignment: CDR1 LGHNA and CDR2 YSLEER. V lost 0 bases and J lost 5, with 10 bases in between. Conversion of TCR transcripts into cDNA relied on 5'RACE template switching, which added a universal primer site and UMIs. Each CDR3 protein gets one entry after TCRdb re-called the 5' RACE reads with MiXCR. This table has roughly 63,000 distinct CDR3 sequences, 6.5% to 9% appearing once. The sample was CD8+ T cells sorted from PBMCs, taken 15 days after the yellow fever booster vaccination. The chain links TRBV4-3 to TRBJ2-2, with D perhaps TRBD2 (5 bases). This TCR was recovered from a man under 40 who received the YFV17D yellow fever vaccine. CDR3 sequence (DNA): TGCGCCAGCAGCCAAGATCGAGGGTTGACCGGGGAGCTGTTTTTT. Its protein is CASSQDRGLTGELFF.